What follows are 12 T cell receptor beta chains derived from one specimen sequenced in a study of graft-versus-host responses after intestinal transplantation. Here immunoSEQ multiplex PCR was the method, and the copy in TCRdb shows in-frame clones only, minus some. Here the sample spans just under 90,000 clones, over 80% being singletons. Which antigens these TCRs recognize remains unknown. This sample comprised unstimulated CD8+ T cells sorted from spleen or lymph node cells, obtained before intestinal transplant. The source of these receptors is a human donor who received an intestinal transplant.

The rearrangement links TRBV5-4 to TRBJ2-1; D remains unclear. CDR1 SGHNT and CDR2 YYREEE come from the germline V gene (reference sequence). Deletions cut 0 bases from V and 5 bases from J, with 6 bases between. The CDR3 is 13 amino acids. This CDR3 reads CASSLAADNEQFF. DNA of the CDR3: TGTGCCAGCAGCTTGGCGGCGGACAATGAGCAGTTCTTC.

The V call is TRBV27, the J call TRBJ2-7; 15 nucleotides line up with TRBD2. Germline values: CDR1 MNHEY, CDR2 SMNVEV (reference sequence). V was clipped by 5 bases and J by 6 bases; unmatched bases: 5. This CDR3 is built from 15 residues. The CDR3 is CASSAGLAGGPEQYF. As DNA, the CDR3 is TGTGCCAGCAGTGCCGGACTAGCGGGAGGGCCCGAGCAGTACTTC.

This chain links TRBV9 with TRBJ2-2; 9 positions agree with TRBD1. Germline-derived CDR1 and CDR2 are SGDLS and YYNGEE. This CDR3 is 17 amino acids long. Losses at the gene ends were 4 bases for V and 1 base for J; bases not matched to a gene: 8. CDR3 sequence reads: CASSIPQDRGNTGELFF. Written as DNA, the CDR3 is TGTGCCAGCAGCATCCCCCAGGACAGGGGGAACACCGGGGAGCTGTTTTTT.

This chain joins TRBV5-5 and TRBJ1-1; no definite D call. Per germline, CDR1 SGHKS and CDR2 YYEKEE (reference sequence). Trimming stripped 0 bases from V and 1 base from J, with 10 bases between. The CDR3 length is 15 residues. As DNA, the CDR3 is TGTGCCAGCAGCTTGGTCCCGGGATGGAACACTGAAGCTTTCTTT. This sequence encodes CASSLVPGWNTEAFF.

This chain joins TRBV18 and TRBJ1-6; D perhaps matches TRBD1 (5 bases). CDR3 size: 13 residues. Germline V gene data show CDR1 as KGHSH and CDR2 as LQKENI. V gave up 1 base and J gave up 7 bases, with 5 bases separating them. The CDR3 DNA follows: TGTGCCAGCTCACCACAGGGGAATTCACCCCTCCACTTT. Protein: CASSPQGNSPLHF.

This chain joins TRBV23-1 and TRBJ2-2; TRBD2 is a possible D gene (7 bases). TRBV23-1 is marked as an open reading frame, function uncertain. Trimming removed 11 bases from V and 1 base from J, with 14 bases in between. This CDR3 has 14 amino acids. The CDR3 DNA follows: TGCGCCCGGGGGGCAGGTAAGAACACCGGGGAGCTGTTTTTT. This sequence encodes CARGAGKNTGELFF.

This clone showed up just a few times. The chain has TRBV5-1 and TRBJ1-1; 11 positions match TRBD1. CDR1 is SGHRS, CDR2 YFSETQ, per germline. The CDR3 is made up of 16 amino acids. The trim removed 3 bases at V and 5 bases at J, leaving 9 bases unmatched. The CDR3 loop is CASSSGTGGLGTEAFF. CDR3 nucleotide sequence: TGCGCCAGCAGCTCCGGGACAGGGGGATTGGGGACTGAAGCTTTCTTT.

The V and J genes are TRBV5-1 and TRBJ2-1; the D gene could be TRBD1 or TRBD2 (6 bases each). Trimming removed 0 bases from V and 4 bases from J, with 17 bases in between. CDR1 SGHRS and CDR2 YFSETQ come from the germline V gene. The CDR3 length is 17 residues. CDR3 DNA sequence: TGCGCCAGCAGCTTGGCCAATTGGGGGGCCGGGTACAATGAGCAGTTCTTC. The encoded protein is CASSLANWGAGYNEQFF.

V is TRBV27 and J is TRBJ2-5; TRBD2 matches 8 bases. The end of the DNA fits TRBJ2-7 better, so the J call may be wrong. The CDR3 has 14 amino acids. The germline gives CDR1 MNHEY, CDR2 SMNVEV (reference sequence). The CDR3: CASSPGRATYEQYF. CDR3 nucleotides: TGTGCCAGCAGTCCCGGGAGGGCAACCTACGAGCAGTACTTC.

The V call is TRBV7-9, the J call TRBJ2-3; TRBD2 might be the D (5 bases). This CDR3 spans 12 amino acids. Germline CDR1 is SEHNR and CDR2 is FQNEAQ (reference sequence). The V end was cut by 5 bases, the J end by 4 bases, with 7 bases between. CDR3 bases: TGTGCCAGCAGCACACTAGCAGATACGCAGTATTTT. Its translation: CASSTLADTQYF. The whole variable domain, remainder taken from reference TRBV7-9 and TRBJ2-3, is DTGVSQNPRHKITKRGQNVTFRCDPISEHNRLYWYRQTLGQGPEFLTYFQNEAQLEKSRLLSDRFSAERPKGSFSTLEIQRTEQGDSAMYLCASSTLADTQYFGPGTRLTVL.

This chain uses TRBV28 with TRBJ2-7, with a tentative D call TRBD1 (6 bases). The V and J ends lost 7 bases and 4 bases respectively, with 32 bases between them. The CDR3 is 19 residues long. The germline CDR1 and CDR2 sequences are MDHEN and SYDVKM. CDR3 sequence (DNA): TGTGCCAGCACCCGGACAGTAAGCCGGATACGCCCCCTTTCATACGAGCAGTACTTC. It encodes CASTRTVSRIRPLSYEQYF.

This chain uses TRBV2 with TRBJ1-1, with D hard to call. The CDR3 contains 16 residues. Looked up from germline, CDR1 is SNHLY and CDR2 is FYNNEI. Trimming stripped 6 bases from V and 4 bases from J, with 21 bases between. The CDR3 DNA reads as TGTGCCAGCAGCCCCCCCGGGATAGGGTTGGCCACTGAAGCTTTCTTT. Its translation is CASSPPGIGLATEAFF.